What follows are 12 T cell receptor beta chains derived from one specimen sequenced in a study of blood T cell repertoires in COVID-19. Assay used: immunoSEQ multiplex PCR; TCRdb lists only in-frame clones, some missing. This sample has more than 150,000 clones, with just under 90% found just once. The sample comprised peripheral blood. The receptors originated from a woman in her 70s with COVID-19, enrolled during active disease.

The rearrangement links TRBV6-5 to TRBJ2-1; 8 bases map to TRBD1. Trimming removed 6 bases from V and 7 bases from J; junction bases left unmatched: 11. The CDR3 is made up of 15 amino acids. Germline V lookup: CDR1 MNHEY, CDR2 SVGAGI. In nucleotides, the CDR3 is TGTGCCAGCAGCCAACCTTTCAGGGGGCGGAATGAGCAGTTCTTC. Its translation is CASSQPFRGRNEQFF.

V usage is TRBV18 and J usage is TRBJ2-7; perhaps TRBD1 as D (6 bases). This CDR3 is 15 amino acids long. Germline CDR1 reads KGHSH; CDR2 reads LQKENI. V lost 2 bases to trimming and J lost 3 bases, with 14 bases between them. The CDR3 bases are TGTGCCAGCTCACCAGCAGGGAAGGGGGTCTACGAGCAGTACTTC. Encoded protein: CASSPAGKGVYEQYF.

V and J are TRBV7-9 and TRBJ2-5; 7 nucleotides agree with TRBD1. Germline CDR1 is SEHNR and CDR2 is FQNEAQ (reference sequence). This CDR3 region has 14 residues. The V and J ends lost 4 bases and 4 bases, in that order; junction bases with no gene match: 6. Here the CDR3 reads CASSSQGSAETQYF. CDR3 nucleotide sequence: TGTGCCAGCAGCTCACAGGGGTCCGCAGAGACCCAGTACTTC.

The rearrangement joins TRBV28 to TRBJ1-6, with 7 bases lining up with TRBD1. CDR3 size: 14 residues. Germline V gives CDR1 MDHEN, CDR2 SYDVKM. V was clipped by 7 bases and J by 9 bases; unmatched bases: 9. CDR3: CASNLDRAGSPLHF. CDR3 nucleotide sequence: TGTGCCAGCAACCTCGACAGGGCAGGTTCACCCCTCCACTTT. Together with reference TRBV28 and TRBJ1-6, the CDR3 gives the full variable domain: DVKVTQSSRYLVKRTGEKVFLECVQDMDHENMFWYRQDPGLGLRLIYFSYDVKMKEKGDIPEGYSVSREKKERFSLILESASTNQTSMYLCASNLDRAGSPLHFGNGTRLTVT.

The chain carries TRBV3-1 (or the pseudogene TRBV3-2) and TRBJ1-4, with unresolved D. Per the germline V gene, CDR1 is LGHDT and CDR2 is YNNKEL (reference sequence). Trimming removed 0 bases from V and 8 bases from J, with 13 bases in between. The CDR3 has 15 amino acids. CDR3 residues: CASSQEDGVGEKLFF. Written as DNA, the CDR3 is TGTGCCAGCAGCCAAGAAGACGGGGTTGGAGAAAAACTGTTTTTT.

CDR3: CASSPGTGDDEQYF. The CDR3 nucleotides read TGTGCCAGCTCTCCCGGGACAGGGGACGACGAGCAGTACTTC. The rearrangement joins TRBV18 to TRBJ2-7, with TRBD1 identical over 10 bases. This CDR3 comprises 14 residues. Trimming took 6 bases from V and 5 from J; bases not matched to a gene: 7. Germline CDR1 is KGHSH and CDR2 is LQKENI. The full variable domain, in which reference TRBV18 and TRBJ2-7 provide the parts outside the CDR3, is NAGVMQNPRHLVRRRGQEARLRCSPMKGHSHVYWYRQLPEEGLKFMVYLQKENIIDESGMPKERFSAEFPKEGPSILRIQQVVRGDSAAYFCASSPGTGDDEQYFGPGTRLTVT.

The chain employs TRBV28 and TRBJ2-3; the D gene is possibly TRBD1 (6 bases). Trimming cost V 6 bases and J 0 bases, with 7 bases left between them. CDR1 is MDHEN, CDR2 SYDVKM, per germline. This CDR3 spans 13 amino acids. The CDR3 nucleotides are TGTGCCAGCAGGGGACATAGCACAGATACGCAGTATTTT. Protein product: CASRGHSTDTQYF.

The chain carries TRBV28 and TRBJ1-5; possible D gene TRBD1, 6 bases. This CDR3 contains 14 residues. V was trimmed by 4 bases and J by 4 bases, leaving 11 bases between them. Germline V gene lookup returns CDR1 MDHEN and CDR2 SYDVKM. CDR3 DNA: TGTGCCAGCAGTTCCGGGACACCTAATCAGCCCCAGCATTTT. Translating gives CASSSGTPNQPQHF.

There are a few counts of this clone. This rearrangement joins TRBV6-2 or TRBV6-3 to TRBJ1-1; D unclear. The V end lost 2 bases, the J end lost 0 bases, and 4 bases lay between the germline ends. Germline CDR1 is MNHEY and CDR2 is SVGEGT. This CDR3 is 13 amino acids long. The chain's CDR3 is CASSYIMNTEAFF. CDR3 DNA sequence: TGTGCCAGCAGTTACATTATGAACACTGAAGCTTTCTTT.

The rearrangement joins TRBV21-1 to TRBJ2-5; the table gives TRBD2 as D, unverified against the DNA. TRBV21-1 is assigned pseudogene status. The CDR3 spans 15 residues. CDR3 sequence (DNA): TGTGCCAGCAGCCCCTTGGGAGGGAGCCAAGAGACCCAGTACTTC. This sequence encodes CASSPLGGSQETQYF.

The chain links TRBV19 to TRBJ1-1; 10 bases fit TRBD1. The germline V gene encodes CDR1 LNHDA and CDR2 SQIVND (reference sequence). The CDR3 has 17 residues. V was pared by 2 bases and J by 4 bases, with 10 bases of the junction left unmatched. CDR3 sequence reads: CASSIWGQGSRVTEAFF. CDR3 nucleotide sequence: TGTGCCAGTAGTATATGGGGACAGGGGTCGAGGGTCACTGAAGCTTTCTTT.

The V call is TRBV4-1, the J call TRBJ2-3; 8 bases fit TRBD2. V lost 3 bases, J lost 5 bases, and 7 bases stayed unmatched. The CDR3 has 15 amino acids. Looked up from germline, CDR1 is MGHRA and CDR2 is YSYEKL. The CDR3 region is CASSHPGLAGDTQYF. The CDR3 bases are TGCGCCAGCAGCCATCCCGGACTAGCTGGAGATACGCAGTATTTT.